One T cell receptor beta chain is described in this entry. Its specificity is not known. The CDR3 covers 15 residues. CDR1 and CDR2 (germline): SGHAT, FQNNGV. The germline V and J ends were trimmed by 0 bases and 9 bases, with 12 bases remaining between them. PCR primers comprised 60 Vbeta and 13 Jbeta primers. Produced via immunoSEQ multiplex PCR; TCRdb's table is partial and in-frame only. The repertoire consists of over 200,000 clones, with around nine tenths occurring once and the leading ten covering roughly 0.99%. The sample is drawn from a study of cytomegalovirus exposure and HLA in healthy donors. General study results and limits: The authors assumed roughly uniform sequencing depth across donors for presence/absence analyses.

These donors counted as nominally healthy when sampled, but unrecorded immune exposures were likely. This TCR was recovered from a woman aged 18-29 years in good health and CMV-seronegative. Sequencing input: PBMCs. The chain combines TRBV11-2 with TRBJ1-6, with D maybe TRBD1 (6 bases). The CDR3: CASSLEWGLPSPLHF. The CDR3 bases are TGTGCCAGCAGCTTAGAATGGGGGCTGCCTTCACCCCTCCACTTT.